The 9 T cell receptor beta chains below were found in one sample sequenced in a study of early T cells in non-severe SARS-CoV-2 infection. Each CDR3 protein is one row after TCRdb ran MiXCR on the 5' RACE reads. The sample shows around 67,000 distinct CDR3 sequences, roughly 10% of them seen only once. The material sequenced was whole blood. These receptors all come from an adult who was a healthcare worker with PCR-confirmed SARS-CoV-2 infection or an uninfected control (not recorded which).

This clonotype has a count of ten or more. This chain joins TRBV7-8 and TRBJ2-7; possibly TRBD1 or TRBD2 for D (5 bases each). The CDR3 has 13 residues. Germline CDR1 SGHVS, CDR2 FQNEAQ. The V end was cut by 6 bases, the J end by 5 bases, with 14 bases between. The CDR3 loop is CASSVGESDEQYF. The CDR3 region has the DNA TGTGCCAGCAGTGTAGGGGAGTCAGACGAGCAGTACTTC. Full variable domain (missing parts from reference TRBV7-8 and TRBJ2-7): GAGVSQSPRYKVAKRGQDVALRCDPISGHVSLFWYQQALGQGPEFLTYFQNEAQLDKSGLPSDRFFAERPEGSVSTLKIQRTQQEDSAVYLCASSVGESDEQYFGPGTRLTVT.

This clonotype was seen a few times. The rearrangement uses TRBV7-9 and TRBJ2-3, with TRBD1 matching over 10 bases. This CDR3 region has 18 residues. V lost 5 bases and J lost 2; bases outside the gene matches: 13. Germline CDR1 is SEHNR and CDR2 is FQNEAQ (reference sequence). The CDR3 protein is CASSLRGTGDLFTDTQYF. For the CDR3, the DNA is TGTGCCAGCAGCCTAAGGGGGACAGGGGATTTATTCACAGATACGCAGTATTTT.

Many counts were recorded for this clonotype. Likely a read error: the CDR3 ends without its conserved phenylalanine or tryptophan. The DNA is omitted, as the CDR3 cannot be located on it reliably, and the CDR3 follows TCRdb's listing. CDR3 sequence: CASSSELGGDRI. V usage is TRBV11-2 and J usage is TRBJ1-1; no DNA check was done on the table's D call, TRBD1. The CDR3 contains 12 residues when both ends are counted. From germline, CDR1 is SGHAT and CDR2 FQNNGV.

This clonotype was counted many times. The chain combines TRBV7-9 with TRBJ2-7, with unresolved D. The CDR3 is 12 residues long. Germline V lookup: CDR1 SEHNR, CDR2 FQNEAQ (reference sequence). Between the trimmed V and J ends, which lost 5 bases and 2 bases, there was a span of 7 bases. Here the CDR3 DNA reads TGTGCCAGCAGCCCGGCCCCCTACGAGCAGTACTTC. Translating it yields CASSPAPYEQYF. The entire variable domain, with the rest obtained from reference TRBV7-9 and TRBJ2-7, is as follows: DTGVSQNPRHKITKRGQNVTFRCDPISEHNRLYWYRQTLGQGPEFLTYFQNEAQLEKSRLLSDRFSAERPKGSFSTLEIQRTEQGDSAMYLCASSPAPYEQYFGPGTRLTVT.

The rearrangement uses TRBV6-2 or TRBV6-3 and TRBJ2-1, with D perhaps matching TRBD2 (6 bases). This CDR3 has 15 residues. Germline values: CDR1 MNHEY, CDR2 SVGEGT. The V end lost 2 bases, the J end lost 4 bases, and 12 bases lay between the germline ends. CDR3 region: CASSYGGTSYNEQFF. The DNA of the CDR3 is TGTGCCAGCAGTTACGGCGGGACGTCATACAATGAGCAGTTCTTC.

This clonotype was observed at least ten times. This chain joins TRBV6-1 and TRBJ1-1; D ambiguous. V lost 5 bases, J lost 1 base, and 5 bases lay in between. This CDR3 is 12 amino acids long. Per germline, CDR1 MNHNS and CDR2 SASEGT. The CDR3 DNA follows: TGTGCCAGCAGTTACAGGAACACTGAAGCTTTCTTT. Translating gives CASSYRNTEAFF.

CDR3 sequence: CASRGEPGELFF. The CDR3 coding sequence is TGTGCCAGCAGAGGAGAACCCGGGGAGCTGTTTTTT. The V gene is TRBV5-4, the J gene TRBJ2-2; no reliable D call. Germline V gene lookup returns CDR1 SGHNT and CDR2 YYREEE (reference sequence). Trimming left V 5 bases short and J 6 bases short, with 8 bases between. This CDR3 comprises 12 residues.

This clonotype was found a few times. The rearrangement joins TRBV9 to TRBJ2-5, with no clear D. The CDR3 consists of 14 residues. In germline, CDR1 is SGDLS, CDR2 YYNGEE. The V gene lost 0 bases and the J gene lost 0 bases, with 6 bases spanning the gap. CDR3 sequence: CASSVGTHQETQYF. The CDR3 bases are TGTGCCAGCAGCGTAGGGACCCACCAAGAGACCCAGTACTTC.

V and J are TRBV2 and TRBJ2-5; tentative D call: TRBD2 (6 bases). The V end lost 4 bases, the J end lost 0 bases, and 9 bases lay between the germline ends. The CDR3 is 14 amino acids. Germline-derived CDR1 and CDR2 are SNHLY and FYNNEI. CDR3 in DNA: TGTGCCAGCAGTGCGGGGGTCTACCAAGAGACCCAGTACTTC. Encoded protein: CASSAGVYQETQYF.